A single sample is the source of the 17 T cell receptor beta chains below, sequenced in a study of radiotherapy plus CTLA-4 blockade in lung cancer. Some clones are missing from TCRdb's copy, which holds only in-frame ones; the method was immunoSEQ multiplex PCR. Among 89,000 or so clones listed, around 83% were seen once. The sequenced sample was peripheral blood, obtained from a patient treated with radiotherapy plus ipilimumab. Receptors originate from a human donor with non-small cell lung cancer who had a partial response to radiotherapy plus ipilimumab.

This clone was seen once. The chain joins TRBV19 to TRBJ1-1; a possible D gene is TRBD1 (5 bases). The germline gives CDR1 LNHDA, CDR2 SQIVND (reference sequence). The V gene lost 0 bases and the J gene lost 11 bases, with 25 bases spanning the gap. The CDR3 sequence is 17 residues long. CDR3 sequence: CASSIERAGTGPGLAFF. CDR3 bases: TGTGCCAGTAGTATAGAGAGAGCGGGGACGGGGCCTGGATTGGCTTTCTTT.

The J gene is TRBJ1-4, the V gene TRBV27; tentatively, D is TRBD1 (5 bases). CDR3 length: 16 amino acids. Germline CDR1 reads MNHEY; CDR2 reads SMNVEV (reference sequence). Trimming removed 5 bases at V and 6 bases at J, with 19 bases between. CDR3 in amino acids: CASSRKTAFVYEKLFF. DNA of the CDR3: TGTGCCAGCAGTCGCAAGACAGCGTTTGTCTATGAAAAACTGTTTTTT.

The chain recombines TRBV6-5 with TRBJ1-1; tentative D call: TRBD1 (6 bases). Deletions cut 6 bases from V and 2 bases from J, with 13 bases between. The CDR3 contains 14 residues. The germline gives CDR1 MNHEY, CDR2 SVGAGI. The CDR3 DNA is TGTGCCAGCAGCCGACAGGTCATAAACACTGAAGCTTTCTTT. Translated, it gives CASSRQVINTEAFF.

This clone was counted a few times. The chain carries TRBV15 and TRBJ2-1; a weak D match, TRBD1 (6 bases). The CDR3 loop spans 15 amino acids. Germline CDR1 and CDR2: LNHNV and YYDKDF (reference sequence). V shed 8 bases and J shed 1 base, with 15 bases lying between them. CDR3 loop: CATQFDRSSYNEQFF. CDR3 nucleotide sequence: TGTGCCACCCAATTTGACAGGTCGTCCTACAATGAGCAGTTCTTC.

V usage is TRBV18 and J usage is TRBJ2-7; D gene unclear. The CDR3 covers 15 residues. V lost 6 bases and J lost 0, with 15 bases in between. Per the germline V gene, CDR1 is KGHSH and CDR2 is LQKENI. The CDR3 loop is CASSASGASSYEQYF. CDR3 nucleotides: TGTGCCAGCTCGGCCTCTGGAGCTAGCTCCTACGAGCAGTACTTC.

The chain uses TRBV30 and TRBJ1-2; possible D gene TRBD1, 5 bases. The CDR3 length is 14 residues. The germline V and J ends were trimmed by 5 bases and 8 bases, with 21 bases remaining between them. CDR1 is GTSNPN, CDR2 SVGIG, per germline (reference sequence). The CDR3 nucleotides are TGTGCCTGGGGGGGGGACGCGGGCCTGGTGGGCTACACCTTC. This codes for CAWGGDAGLVGYTF.

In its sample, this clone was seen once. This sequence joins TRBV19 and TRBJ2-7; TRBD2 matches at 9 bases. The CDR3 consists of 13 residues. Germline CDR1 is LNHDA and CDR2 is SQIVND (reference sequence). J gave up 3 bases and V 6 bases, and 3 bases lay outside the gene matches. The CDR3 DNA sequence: TGTGCCAGTAGACTTAGCGGGAGCTACGAGCAGTACTTC. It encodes CASRLSGSYEQYF.

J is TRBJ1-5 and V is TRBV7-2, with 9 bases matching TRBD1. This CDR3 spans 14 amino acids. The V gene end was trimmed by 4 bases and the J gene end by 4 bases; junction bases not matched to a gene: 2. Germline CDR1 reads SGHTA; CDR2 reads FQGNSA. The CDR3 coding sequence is TGTGCCAGCAGCTCCGACAGGGGGAATCAGCCCCAGCATTTT. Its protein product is CASSSDRGNQPQHF.

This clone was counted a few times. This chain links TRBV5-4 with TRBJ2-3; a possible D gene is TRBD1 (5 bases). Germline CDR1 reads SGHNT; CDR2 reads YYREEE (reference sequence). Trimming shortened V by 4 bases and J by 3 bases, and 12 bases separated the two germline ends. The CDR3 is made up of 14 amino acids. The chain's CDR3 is CASSAGLGTDTQYF. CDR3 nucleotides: TGTGCCAGCAGCGCAGGGTTGGGAACAGATACGCAGTATTTT.

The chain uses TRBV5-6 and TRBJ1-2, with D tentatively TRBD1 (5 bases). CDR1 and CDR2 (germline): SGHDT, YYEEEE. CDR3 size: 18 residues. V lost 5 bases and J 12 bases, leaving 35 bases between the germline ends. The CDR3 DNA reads TGTGCCAGCAGTCCGCCCGGGAGGGGTTTCTTCGGAGGTGTGGCGGACACCTTC. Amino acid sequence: CASSPPGRGFFGGVADTF. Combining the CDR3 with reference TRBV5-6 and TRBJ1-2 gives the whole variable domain DAGVTQSPTHLIKTRGQQVTLRCSPKSGHDTVSWYQQALGQGPQFIFQYYEEEERQRGNFPDRFSGHQFPNYSSELNVNALLLGDSALYLCASSPPGRGFFGGVADTFGSGTRLTVV.

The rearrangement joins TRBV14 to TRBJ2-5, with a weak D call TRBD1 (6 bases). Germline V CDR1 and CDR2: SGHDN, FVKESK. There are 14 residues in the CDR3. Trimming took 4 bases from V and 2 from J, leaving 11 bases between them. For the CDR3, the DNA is TGTGCCAGCAGCCTACACCAGGGGCAAGAGACCCAGTACTTC. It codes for CASSLHQGQETQYF.

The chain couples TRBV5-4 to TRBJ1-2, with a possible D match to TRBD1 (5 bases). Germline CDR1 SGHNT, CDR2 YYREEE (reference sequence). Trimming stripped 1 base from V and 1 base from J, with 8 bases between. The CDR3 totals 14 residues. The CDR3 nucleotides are TGTGCCAGCAGCTTGAATCAGGGTAACTATGGCTACACCTTC. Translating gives CASSLNQGNYGYTF.

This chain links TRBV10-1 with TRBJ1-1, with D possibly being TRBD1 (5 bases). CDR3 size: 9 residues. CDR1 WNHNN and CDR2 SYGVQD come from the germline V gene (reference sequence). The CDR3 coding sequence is TGCGATACGGGGGGGGGAGCTTTCTTT. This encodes CDTGGGAFF.

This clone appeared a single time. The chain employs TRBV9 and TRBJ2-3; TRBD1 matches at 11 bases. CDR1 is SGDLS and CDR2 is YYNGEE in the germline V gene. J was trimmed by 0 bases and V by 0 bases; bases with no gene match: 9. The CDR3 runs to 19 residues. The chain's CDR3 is CASSVAGTGGPSSTDTQYF. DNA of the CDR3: TGTGCCAGCAGCGTAGCTGGGACAGGGGGTCCTTCTAGCACAGATACGCAGTATTTT.

The CDR3 nucleotides read TGTGCCAGCAGGGTCGGGTACTCTGGGGCCAACGTCCTGACTTTC. Amino acid sequence: CASRVGYSGANVLTF. The V call is TRBV28, the J call TRBJ2-6, with D uncertain. The CDR3 is 15 amino acids. From germline, CDR1 is MDHEN and CDR2 SYDVKM. V was shortened by 6 bases and J by 0 bases, with 9 bases between the two germline ends.

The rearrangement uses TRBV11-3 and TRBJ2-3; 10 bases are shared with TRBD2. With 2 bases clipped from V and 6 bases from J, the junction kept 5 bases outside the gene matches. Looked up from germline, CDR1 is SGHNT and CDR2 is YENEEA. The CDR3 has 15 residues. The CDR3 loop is CASSLYGTSEDTQYF. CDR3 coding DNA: TGTGCCAGCAGCTTATACGGGACTAGCGAGGATACGCAGTATTTT.

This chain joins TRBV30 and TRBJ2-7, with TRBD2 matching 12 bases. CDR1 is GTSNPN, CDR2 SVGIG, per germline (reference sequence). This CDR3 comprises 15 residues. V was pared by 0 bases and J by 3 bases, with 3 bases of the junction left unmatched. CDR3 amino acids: CAWSVRLAGVYEQYF. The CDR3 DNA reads TGTGCCTGGAGTGTACGACTAGCGGGAGTCTACGAGCAGTACTTC.